The entry below gives a single T cell receptor beta chain sequence along with its context. The sample originates from a study of blood T cell repertoires in COVID-19. Study at large: COVID-19 samples from acute and convalescent phases originated in the United States, Italy and Spain. Sources were T cells, B-cell-depleted T cells, or PBMCs; the material itself was cDNA or gDNA.

CDR1 SGHRS and CDR2 YFSETQ come from the germline V gene. The CDR3 runs 11 residues. The V end was cut by 4 bases, the J end by 2 bases, with 3 bases between. Per the study methods: How many nucleated cells were present was estimated from reference gene primer amplification. Profiled with immunoSEQ multiplex PCR; TCRdb holds only in-frame clones, not every one. Clonal size and the V and J genes are those of that table, whereas D and trimming came from the DNA. The repertoire holds roughly 170,000 clones, with approximately 80% as singletons. The chain is built from TRBV5-1 and TRBJ2-5, with unresolved D. The sequenced material came from peripheral blood. The clonotype originates from a human donor in a cohort sampled during active COVID-19. DNA for the CDR3: TGCGCCAGCAGCATACAAGAGACCCAGTACTTC. Translating gives CASSIQETQYF.